This TCR beta chain was documented in a study of vaccination effects on CD4 cells after COVID-19. Whole-study findings and limits: Recruitment yielded few convalescent patients, and the study had no early post-infection timepoints.

The repertoire was sequenced with immunoSEQ multiplex PCR; TCRdb's copy has only in-frame clones and lacks some. The sample contains tens of thousands of clones, just under 75% of which appear only once. This clone was observed a handful of times. Its matching antigen is unknown. The CDR3 runs 16 residues. Germline loops: CDR1 SEHNR, CDR2 FQNEAQ (reference sequence). The junction had 6 bases not matched to a gene; V was cut back by 3 bases and J by 1 base. ViraFEST expansion of antigen-specific CD4+ T cells with viral peptide pools preceded sequencing. The culture ran for 10 days, and then CD4+ T cells were isolated. Subjects were given two BNT162b2 or mRNA-1273 vaccine doses. Around 2 million PBMC per well were cultured with 8.5 to 10 IU/ml IL-2 and roughly 10 ug/ml peptides.

V usage is TRBV7-9 and J usage is TRBJ2-3; 8 positions agree with TRBD2. This clonotype was sampled from a human donor who received a COVID-19 vaccine. The starting material was CD4+ T cells from PBMCs cultured with HCoV-229E spike peptides, obtained after COVID-19 vaccination. CDR3 protein: CASSLVILAGTDTQYF. Written as DNA, the CDR3 is TGTGCCAGCAGCTTGGTTATACTAGCGGGCACAGATACGCAGTATTTT.